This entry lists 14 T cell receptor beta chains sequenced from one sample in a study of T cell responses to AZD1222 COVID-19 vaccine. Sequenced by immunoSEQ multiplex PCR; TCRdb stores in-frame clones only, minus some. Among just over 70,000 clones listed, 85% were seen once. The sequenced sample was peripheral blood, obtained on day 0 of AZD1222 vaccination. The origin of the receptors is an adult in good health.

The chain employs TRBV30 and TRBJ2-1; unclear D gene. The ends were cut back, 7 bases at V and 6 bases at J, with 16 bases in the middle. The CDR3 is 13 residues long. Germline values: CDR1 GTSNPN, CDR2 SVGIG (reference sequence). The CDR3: CASTPPGTNEQFF. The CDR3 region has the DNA TGTGCCTCTACTCCCCCAGGTACCAATGAGCAGTTCTTC.

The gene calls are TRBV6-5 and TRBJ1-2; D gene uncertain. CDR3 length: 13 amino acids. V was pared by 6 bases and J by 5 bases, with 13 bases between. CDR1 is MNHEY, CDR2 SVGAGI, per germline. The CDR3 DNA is TGTGCCAGCAGCGATCGGGTAGGGTATGGCTACACCTTC. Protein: CASSDRVGYGYTF.

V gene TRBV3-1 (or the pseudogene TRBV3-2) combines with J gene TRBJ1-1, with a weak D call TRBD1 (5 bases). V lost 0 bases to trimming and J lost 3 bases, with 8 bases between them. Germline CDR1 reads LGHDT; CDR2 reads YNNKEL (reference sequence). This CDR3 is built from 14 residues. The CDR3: CASSQEGVHTEAFF. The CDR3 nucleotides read TGTGCCAGCAGCCAAGAGGGGGTCCACACTGAAGCTTTCTTT.

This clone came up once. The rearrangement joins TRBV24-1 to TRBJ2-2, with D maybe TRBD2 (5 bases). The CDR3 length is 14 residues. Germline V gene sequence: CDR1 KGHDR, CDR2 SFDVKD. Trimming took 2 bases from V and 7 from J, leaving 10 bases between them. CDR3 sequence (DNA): TGTGCCACCAGTGATTCCAACCGGGACGGGGAGCTGTTTTTT. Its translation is CATSDSNRDGELFF.

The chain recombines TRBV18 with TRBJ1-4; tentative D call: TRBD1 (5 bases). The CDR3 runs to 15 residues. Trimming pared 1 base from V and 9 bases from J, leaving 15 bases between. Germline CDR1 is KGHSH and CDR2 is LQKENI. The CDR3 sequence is CASSPRGADNQKLFF. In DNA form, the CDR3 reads TGTGCCAGCTCACCACGAGGGGCGGACAATCAAAAACTGTTTTTT.

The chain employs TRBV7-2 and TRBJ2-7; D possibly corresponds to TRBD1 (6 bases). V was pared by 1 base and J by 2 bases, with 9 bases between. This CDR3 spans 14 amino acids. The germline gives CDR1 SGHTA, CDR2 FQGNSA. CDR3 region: CASSLGDKTYEQYF. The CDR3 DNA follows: TGTGCCAGCAGCTTAGGGGACAAGACCTACGAGCAGTACTTC.

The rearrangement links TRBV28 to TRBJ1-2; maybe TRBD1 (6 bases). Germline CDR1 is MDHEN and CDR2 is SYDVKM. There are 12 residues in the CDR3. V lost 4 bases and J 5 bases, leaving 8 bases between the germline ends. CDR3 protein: CASSSGQYGYTF. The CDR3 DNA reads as TGTGCCAGCAGTTCCGGACAGTATGGCTACACCTTC.

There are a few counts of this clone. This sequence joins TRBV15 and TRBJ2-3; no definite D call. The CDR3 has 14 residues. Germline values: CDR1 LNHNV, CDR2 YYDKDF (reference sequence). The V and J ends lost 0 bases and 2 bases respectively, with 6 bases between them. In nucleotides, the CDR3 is TGTGCCACCAGCAGAGATGGCATCACAGATACGCAGTATTTT. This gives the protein CATSRDGITDTQYF.

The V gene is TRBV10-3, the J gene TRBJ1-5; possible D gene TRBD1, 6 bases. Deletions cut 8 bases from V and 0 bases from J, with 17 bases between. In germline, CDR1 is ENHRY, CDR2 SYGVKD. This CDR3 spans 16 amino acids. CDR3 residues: CAIALGGANSNQPQHF. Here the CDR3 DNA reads TGTGCCATCGCTCTGGGGGGGGCTAATAGCAATCAGCCCCAGCATTTT.

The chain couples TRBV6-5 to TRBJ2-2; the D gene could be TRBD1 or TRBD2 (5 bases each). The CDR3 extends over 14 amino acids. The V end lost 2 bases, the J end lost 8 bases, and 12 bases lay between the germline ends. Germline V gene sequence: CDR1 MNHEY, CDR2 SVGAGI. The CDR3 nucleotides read TGTGCCAGCAGTTACCGATCGGGGCCTGGGGAGCTGTTTTTT. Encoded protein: CASSYRSGPGELFF.

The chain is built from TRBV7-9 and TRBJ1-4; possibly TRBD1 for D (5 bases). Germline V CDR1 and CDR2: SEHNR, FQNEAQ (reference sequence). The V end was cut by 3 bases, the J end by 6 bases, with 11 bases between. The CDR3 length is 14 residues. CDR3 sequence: CASSLVGGDEKLFF. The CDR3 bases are TGTGCCAGCAGCTTGGTTGGGGGGGATGAAAAACTGTTTTTT. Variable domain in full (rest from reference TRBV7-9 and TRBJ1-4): DTGVSQNPRHKITKRGQNVTFRCDPISEHNRLYWYRQTLGQGPEFLTYFQNEAQLEKSRLLSDRFSAERPKGSFSTLEIQRTEQGDSAMYLCASSLVGGDEKLFFGSGTQLSVL.

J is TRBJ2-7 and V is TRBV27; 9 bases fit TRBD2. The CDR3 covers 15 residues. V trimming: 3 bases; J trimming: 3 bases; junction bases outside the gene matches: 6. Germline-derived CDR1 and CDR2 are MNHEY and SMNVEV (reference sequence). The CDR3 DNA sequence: TGTGCCAGCAGTTTCCGGCGGGGGGGGAACTACGAGCAGTACTTC. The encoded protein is CASSFRRGGNYEQYF.

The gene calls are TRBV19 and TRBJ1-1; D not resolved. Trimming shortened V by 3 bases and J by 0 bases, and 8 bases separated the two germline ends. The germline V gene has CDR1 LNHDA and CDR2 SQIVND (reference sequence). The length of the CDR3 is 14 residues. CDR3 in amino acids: CASSIFRLNTEAFF. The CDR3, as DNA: TGTGCCAGTAGTATTTTCCGATTGAACACTGAAGCTTTCTTT.

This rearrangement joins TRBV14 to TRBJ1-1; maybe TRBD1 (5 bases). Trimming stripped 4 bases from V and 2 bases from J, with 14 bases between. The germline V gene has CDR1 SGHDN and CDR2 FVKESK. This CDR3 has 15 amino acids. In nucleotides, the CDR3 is TGTGCCAGCAGCCCCCGGTCAGGGTTTAACACTGAAGCTTTCTTT. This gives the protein CASSPRSGFNTEAFF.